The TCR beta chain under discussion was sequenced for a study of monozygotic twins with inflammatory bowel disease. Study findings and constraints: T cell subtypes were not distinguishable in this analysis. Patients got different immunosuppressive treatments, which may have made their repertoires more variable.

With regard to this clonotype: Its antigen is currently unknown.

Following a re-call of the 5' RACE reads, TCRdb has one entry per CDR3 protein and lacks DNA. The sample's table shows fewer than 550,000 distinct CDR3 sequences. Germline-derived CDR1 and CDR2 are SGHRS and YFSETQ. This CDR3 spans 15 amino acids. The chain combines TRBV5-1 with TRBJ2-1; TCRdb proposes TRBD1, but this gene call is untestable without DNA. The TCR originated in a human donor with ulcerative colitis or Crohn's disease, or a healthy co-twin of an affected twin (not recorded which). Sequences were obtained from blood. CDR3 residues: CASRPIRGPYNEQFF.